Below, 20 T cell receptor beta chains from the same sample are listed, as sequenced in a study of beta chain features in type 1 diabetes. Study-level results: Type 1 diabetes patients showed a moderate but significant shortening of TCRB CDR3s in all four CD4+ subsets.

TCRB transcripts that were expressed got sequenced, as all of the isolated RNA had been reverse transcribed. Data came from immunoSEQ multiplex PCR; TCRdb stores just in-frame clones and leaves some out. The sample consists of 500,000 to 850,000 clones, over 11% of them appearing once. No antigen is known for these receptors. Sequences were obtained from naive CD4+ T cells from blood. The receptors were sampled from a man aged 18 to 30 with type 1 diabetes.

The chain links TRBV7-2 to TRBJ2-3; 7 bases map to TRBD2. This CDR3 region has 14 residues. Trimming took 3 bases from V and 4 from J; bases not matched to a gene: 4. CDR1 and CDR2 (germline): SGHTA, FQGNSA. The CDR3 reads CASSLTSFADTQYF. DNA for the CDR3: TGTGCCAGCAGCTTGACTAGCTTCGCAGATACGCAGTATTTT. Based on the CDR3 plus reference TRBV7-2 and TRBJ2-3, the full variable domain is GAGVSQSPSNKVTEKGKDVELRCDPISGHTALYWYRQSLGQGLEFLIYFQGNSAPDKSGLPSDRFSAERTGGSVSTLTIQRTQQEDSAVYLCASSLTSFADTQYFGPGTRLTVL.

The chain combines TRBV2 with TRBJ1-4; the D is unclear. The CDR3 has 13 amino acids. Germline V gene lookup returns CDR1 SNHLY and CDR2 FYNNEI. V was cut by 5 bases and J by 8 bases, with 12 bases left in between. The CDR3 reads CASSSGLGEKLFF. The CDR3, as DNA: TGTGCCAGCAGTAGTGGTCTAGGAGAAAAACTGTTTTTT. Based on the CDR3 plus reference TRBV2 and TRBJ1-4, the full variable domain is EPEVTQTPSHQVTQMGQEVILRCVPISNHLYFYWYRQILGQKVEFLVSFYNNEISEKSEIFDDQFSVERPDGSNFTLKIRSTKLEDSAMYFCASSSGLGEKLFFGSGTQLSVL.

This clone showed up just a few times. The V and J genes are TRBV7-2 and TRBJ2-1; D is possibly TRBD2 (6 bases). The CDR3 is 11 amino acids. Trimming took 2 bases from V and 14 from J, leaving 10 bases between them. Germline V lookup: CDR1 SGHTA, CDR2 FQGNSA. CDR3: CASSLMGEEFF. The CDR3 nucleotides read TGTGCCAGCAGCTTAATGGGGGAGGAGTTCTTC.

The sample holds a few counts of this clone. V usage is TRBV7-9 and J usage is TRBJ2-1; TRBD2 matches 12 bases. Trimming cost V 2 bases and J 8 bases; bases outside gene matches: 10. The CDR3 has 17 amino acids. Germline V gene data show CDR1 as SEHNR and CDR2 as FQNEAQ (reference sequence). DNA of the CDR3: TGTGCCAGCAGCTTAACCCGGACTAGCGGGGTGTCCCATGAGCAGTTCTTC. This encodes CASSLTRTSGVSHEQFF.

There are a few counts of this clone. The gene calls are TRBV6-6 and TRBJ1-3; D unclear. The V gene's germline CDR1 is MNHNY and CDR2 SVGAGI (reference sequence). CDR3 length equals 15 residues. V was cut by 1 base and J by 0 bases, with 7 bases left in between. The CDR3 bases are TGTGCCAGCAGTTACTTATGGAACTCTGGAAACACCATATATTTT. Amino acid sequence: CASSYLWNSGNTIYF.

The CDR3 DNA reads as TGCGCCAGCAGCTCCCCCTGGGGACTAGCGGGAGGGCGCTCCTACAATGAGCAGTTCTTC. Translated: CASSSPWGLAGGRSYNEQFF. The chain carries TRBV5-1 and TRBJ2-1; TRBD2 agrees at 16 bases. From germline, CDR1 is SGHRS and CDR2 YFSETQ. Trimming at V came to 3 bases and at J to 0 bases, leaving 9 bases not matched to a gene. This CDR3 contains 20 residues.

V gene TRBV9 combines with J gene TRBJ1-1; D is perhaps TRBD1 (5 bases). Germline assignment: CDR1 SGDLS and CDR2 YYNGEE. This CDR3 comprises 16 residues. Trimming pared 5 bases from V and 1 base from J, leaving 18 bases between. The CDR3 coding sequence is TGTGCCAGCAGTGGCCCCACTATCGGGGGGAACACTGAAGCTTTCTTT. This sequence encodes CASSGPTIGGNTEAFF. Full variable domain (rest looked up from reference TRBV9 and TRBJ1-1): DSGVTQTPKHLITATGQRVTLRCSPRSGDLSVYWYQQSLDQGLQFLIQYYNGEERAKGNILERFSAQQFPDLHSELNLSSLELGDSALYFCASSGPTIGGNTEAFFGQGTRLTVV.

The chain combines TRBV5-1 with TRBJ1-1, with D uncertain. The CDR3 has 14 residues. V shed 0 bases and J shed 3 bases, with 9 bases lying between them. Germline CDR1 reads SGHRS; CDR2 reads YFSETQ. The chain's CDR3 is CASSLERLYTEAFF. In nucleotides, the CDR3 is TGCGCCAGCAGCTTGGAACGGCTGTACACTGAAGCTTTCTTT.

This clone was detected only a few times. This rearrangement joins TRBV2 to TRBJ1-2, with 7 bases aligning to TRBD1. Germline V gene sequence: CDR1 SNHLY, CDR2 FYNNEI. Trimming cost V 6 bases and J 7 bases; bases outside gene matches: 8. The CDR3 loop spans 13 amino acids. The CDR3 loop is CASSADRDGGYTF. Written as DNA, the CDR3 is TGTGCCAGCAGCGCCGACAGGGACGGTGGCTACACCTTC.

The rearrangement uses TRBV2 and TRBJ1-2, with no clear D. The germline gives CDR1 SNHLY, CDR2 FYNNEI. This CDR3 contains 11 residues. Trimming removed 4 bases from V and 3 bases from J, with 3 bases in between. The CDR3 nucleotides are TGTGCCAGCAGTGGGGACTATGGCTACACCTTC. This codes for CASSGDYGYTF.

The CDR3 nucleotides read TGTGCCATCAGCCCGGGACTAGCGGGCTCTGGGGCCAACGTCCTGACTTTC. It specifies CAISPGLAGSGANVLTF. This rearrangement joins TRBV10-3 to TRBJ2-6; 12 bases match TRBD2. After removal of 6 bases from V and 0 bases from J, the junction contained 3 bases not matched to a gene. CDR3 size: 17 residues. CDR1 and CDR2 (germline): ENHRY, SYGVKD.

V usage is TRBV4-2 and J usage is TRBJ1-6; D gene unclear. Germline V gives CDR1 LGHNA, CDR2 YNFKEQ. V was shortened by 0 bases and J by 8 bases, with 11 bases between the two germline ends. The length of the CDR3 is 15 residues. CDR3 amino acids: CASSQDRTADSPLHF. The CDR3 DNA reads TGTGCCAGCAGCCAAGATAGAACTGCTGATTCACCCCTCCACTTT.

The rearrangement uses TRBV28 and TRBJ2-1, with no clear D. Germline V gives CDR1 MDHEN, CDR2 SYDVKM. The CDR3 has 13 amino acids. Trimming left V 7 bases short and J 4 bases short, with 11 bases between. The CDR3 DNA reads TGTGCCAGCATGGGTATGGGGTACAATGAGCAGTTCTTC. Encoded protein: CASMGMGYNEQFF.

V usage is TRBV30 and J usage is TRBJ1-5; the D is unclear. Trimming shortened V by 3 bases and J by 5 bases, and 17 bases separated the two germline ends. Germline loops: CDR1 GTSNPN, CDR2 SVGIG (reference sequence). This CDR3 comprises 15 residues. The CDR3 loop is CAWSPGEQLYQPQHF. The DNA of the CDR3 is TGTGCCTGGAGCCCCGGGGAGCAACTTTATCAGCCCCAGCATTTT.

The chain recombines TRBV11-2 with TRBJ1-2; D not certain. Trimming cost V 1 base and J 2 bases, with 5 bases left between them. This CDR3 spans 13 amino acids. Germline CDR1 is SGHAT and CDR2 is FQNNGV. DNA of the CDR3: TGTGCCAGCAGCTTAGGAGAAAACTATGGCTACACCTTC. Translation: CASSLGENYGYTF.

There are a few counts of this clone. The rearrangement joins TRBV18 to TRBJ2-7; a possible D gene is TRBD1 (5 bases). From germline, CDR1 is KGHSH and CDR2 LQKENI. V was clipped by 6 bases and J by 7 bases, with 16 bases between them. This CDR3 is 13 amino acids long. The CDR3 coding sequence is TGTGCCAGCTCCCCCGCGGATGGGGCAGAGCAGTACTTC. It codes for CASSPADGAEQYF.

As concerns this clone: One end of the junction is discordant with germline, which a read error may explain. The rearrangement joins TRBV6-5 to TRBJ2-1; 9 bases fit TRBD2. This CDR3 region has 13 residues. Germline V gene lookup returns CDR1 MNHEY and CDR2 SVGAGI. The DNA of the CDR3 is TGTGCCAGCAGTTACTCGCCGGGACTAGCATGGGTCTTC. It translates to CASSYSPGLAWVF.

The CDR3 reads CASSRQGDNTGELFF. CDR3 nucleotides: TGCGCCAGCAGCCGACAGGGGGACAACACCGGGGAGCTGTTTTTT. V is TRBV5-1 and J is TRBJ2-2; 9 bases line up with TRBD1. The CDR3 extends over 15 amino acids. Germline lookup yields CDR1 SGHRS and CDR2 YFSETQ. J lost 2 bases, V lost 4 bases, and 3 bases had no gene match. Variable domain in full (rest from reference TRBV5-1 and TRBJ2-2): KAGVTQTPRYLIKTRGQQVTLSCSPISGHRSVSWYQQTPGQGLQFLFEYFSETQRNKGNFPGRFSGRQFSNSRSEMNVSTLELGDSALYLCASSRQGDNTGELFFGEGSRLTVL.

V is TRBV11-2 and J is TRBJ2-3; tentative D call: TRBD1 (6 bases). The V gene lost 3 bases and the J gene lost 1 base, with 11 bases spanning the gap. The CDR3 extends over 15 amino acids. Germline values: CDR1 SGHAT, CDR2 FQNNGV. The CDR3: CASSLDSPGTDTQYF. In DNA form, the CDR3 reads TGTGCCAGCAGCTTGGACAGTCCAGGCACAGATACGCAGTATTTT.

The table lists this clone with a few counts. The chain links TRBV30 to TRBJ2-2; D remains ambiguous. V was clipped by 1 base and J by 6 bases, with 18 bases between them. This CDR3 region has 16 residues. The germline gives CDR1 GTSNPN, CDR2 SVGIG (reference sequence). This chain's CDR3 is CAWSGGAAGRAGELFF. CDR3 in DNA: TGTGCCTGGAGTGGCGGTGCGGCCGGGCGTGCCGGGGAGCTGTTTTTT.